This entry describes one T cell receptor (beta chain). The data were taken from a study of shared clonotypes between healthy human individuals. This CDR3 is 15 amino acids long. With 6 bases clipped from V and 1 base from J, the junction kept 5 bases outside the gene matches. Per germline, CDR1 MNHEY and CDR2 SMNVEV (reference sequence). Generated by immunoSEQ multiplex PCR, the TCRdb table keeps only in-frame clones and is missing some. The sample has a few hundred thousand clones; 50% to 80% are singletons. This rearrangement joins TRBV27 to TRBJ2-7, with 11 bases lining up with TRBD1. The material sequenced was memory CD4+ T cells sorted from blood. Stated subset: CD45RA-negative fraction. The clonotype originates from a man aged 30 to 39 in good health. This CDR3 reads CASRDRGRRSYEQYF. Here the CDR3 DNA reads TGTGCCAGCAGGGACAGGGGGCGTAGGTCCTACGAGCAGTACTTC.